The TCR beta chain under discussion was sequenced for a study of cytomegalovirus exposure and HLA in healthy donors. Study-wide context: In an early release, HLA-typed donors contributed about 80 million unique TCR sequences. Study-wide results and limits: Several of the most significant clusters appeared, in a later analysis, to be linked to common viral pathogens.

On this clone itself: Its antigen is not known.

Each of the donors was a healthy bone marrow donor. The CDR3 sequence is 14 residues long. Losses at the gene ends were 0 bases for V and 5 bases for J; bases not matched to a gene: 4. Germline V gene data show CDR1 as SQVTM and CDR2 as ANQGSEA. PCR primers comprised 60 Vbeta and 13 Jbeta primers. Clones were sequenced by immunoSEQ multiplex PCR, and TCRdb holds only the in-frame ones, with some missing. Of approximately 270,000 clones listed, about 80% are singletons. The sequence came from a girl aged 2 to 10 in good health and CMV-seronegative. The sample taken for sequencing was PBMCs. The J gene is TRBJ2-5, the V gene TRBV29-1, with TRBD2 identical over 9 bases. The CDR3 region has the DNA TGCAGCGTTGAAGATCCTAGCGGGGTTGAGACCCAGTACTTC. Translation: CSVEDPSGVETQYF. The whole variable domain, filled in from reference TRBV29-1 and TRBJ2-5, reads SAVISQKPSRDICQRGTSLTIQCQVDSQVTMMFWYRQQPGQSLTLIATANQGSEATYESGFVIDKFPISRPNLTFSTLTVSNMSPEDSSIYLCSVEDPSGVETQYFGPGTRLLVL.